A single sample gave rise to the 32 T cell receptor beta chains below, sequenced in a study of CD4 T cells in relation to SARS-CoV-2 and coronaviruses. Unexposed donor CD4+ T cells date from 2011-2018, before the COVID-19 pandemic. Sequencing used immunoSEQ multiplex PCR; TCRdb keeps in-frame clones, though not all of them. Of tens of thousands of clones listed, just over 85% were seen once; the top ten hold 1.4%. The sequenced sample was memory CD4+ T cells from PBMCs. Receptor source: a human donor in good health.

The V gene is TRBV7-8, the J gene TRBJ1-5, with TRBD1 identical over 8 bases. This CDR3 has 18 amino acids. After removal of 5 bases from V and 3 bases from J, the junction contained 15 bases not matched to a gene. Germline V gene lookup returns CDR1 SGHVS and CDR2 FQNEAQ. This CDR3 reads CASSPGYRGKFANQPQHF. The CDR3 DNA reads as TGTGCCAGCAGCCCGGGATACAGGGGGAAATTTGCCAATCAGCCCCAGCATTTT. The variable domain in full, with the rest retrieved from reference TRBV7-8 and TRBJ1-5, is GAGVSQSPRYKVAKRGQDVALRCDPISGHVSLFWYQQALGQGPEFLTYFQNEAQLDKSGLPSDRFFAERPEGSVSTLKIQRTQQEDSAVYLCASSPGYRGKFANQPQHFGDGTRLSIL.

The CDR3 protein is CASGTSGTTYEQYF. In nucleotides, the CDR3 is TGTGCCAGCGGGACTAGCGGGACCACCTACGAGCAGTACTTC. The rearrangement joins TRBV7-2 to TRBJ2-7, with 13 bases aligning to TRBD2. CDR1 is SGHTA, CDR2 FQGNSA, per germline. V dropped 8 bases and J dropped 2; count of bases not matched to a gene: 3. The CDR3 runs to 14 residues.

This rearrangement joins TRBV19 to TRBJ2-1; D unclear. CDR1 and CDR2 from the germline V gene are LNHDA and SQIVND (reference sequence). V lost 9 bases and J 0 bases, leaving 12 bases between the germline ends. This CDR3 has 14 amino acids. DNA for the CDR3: TGTGCCAGCACGGACCCGAGCTCCTACAATGAGCAGTTCTTC. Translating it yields CASTDPSSYNEQFF.

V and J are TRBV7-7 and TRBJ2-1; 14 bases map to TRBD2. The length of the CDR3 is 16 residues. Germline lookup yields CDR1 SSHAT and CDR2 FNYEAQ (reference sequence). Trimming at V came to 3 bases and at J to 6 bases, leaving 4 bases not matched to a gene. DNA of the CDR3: TGTGCCAGCAGCTTCGGGGGACTAGCGGGAGTCAATGAGCAGTTCTTC. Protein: CASSFGGLAGVNEQFF.

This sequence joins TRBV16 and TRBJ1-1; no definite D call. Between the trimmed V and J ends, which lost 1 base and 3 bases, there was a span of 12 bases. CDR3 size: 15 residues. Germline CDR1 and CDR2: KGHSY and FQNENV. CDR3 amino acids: CASSQFVGADTEAFF. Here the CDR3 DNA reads TGTGCCAGCAGCCAATTTGTGGGCGCGGACACTGAAGCTTTCTTT.

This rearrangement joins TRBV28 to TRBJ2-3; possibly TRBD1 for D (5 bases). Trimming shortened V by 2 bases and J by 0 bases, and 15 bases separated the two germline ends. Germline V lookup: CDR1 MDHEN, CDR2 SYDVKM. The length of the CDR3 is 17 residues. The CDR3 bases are TGTGCCAGCAGTTTAAGACAGCCCCTCAAGAGCACAGATACGCAGTATTTT. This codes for CASSLRQPLKSTDTQYF. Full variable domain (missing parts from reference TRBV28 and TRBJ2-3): DVKVTQSSRYLVKRTGEKVFLECVQDMDHENMFWYRQDPGLGLRLIYFSYDVKMKEKGDIPEGYSVSREKKERFSLILESASTNQTSMYLCASSLRQPLKSTDTQYFGPGTRLTVL.

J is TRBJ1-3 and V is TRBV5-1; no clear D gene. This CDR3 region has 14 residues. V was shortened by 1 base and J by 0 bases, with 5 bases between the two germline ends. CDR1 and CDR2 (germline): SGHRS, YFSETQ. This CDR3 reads CASSLSVSGNTIYF. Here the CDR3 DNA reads TGCGCCAGCAGCTTGTCGGTCTCTGGAAACACCATATATTTT. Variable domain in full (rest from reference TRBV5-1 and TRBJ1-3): KAGVTQTPRYLIKTRGQQVTLSCSPISGHRSVSWYQQTPGQGLQFLFEYFSETQRNKGNFPGRFSGRQFSNSRSEMNVSTLELGDSALYLCASSLSVSGNTIYFGEGSWLTVV.

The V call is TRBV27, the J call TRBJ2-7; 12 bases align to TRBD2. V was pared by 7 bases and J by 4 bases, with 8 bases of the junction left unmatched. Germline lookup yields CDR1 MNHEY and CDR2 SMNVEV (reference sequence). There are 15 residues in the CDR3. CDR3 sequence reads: CASMRASGRGYEQYF. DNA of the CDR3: TGTGCCAGCATGAGGGCTAGCGGGAGGGGTTACGAGCAGTACTTC.

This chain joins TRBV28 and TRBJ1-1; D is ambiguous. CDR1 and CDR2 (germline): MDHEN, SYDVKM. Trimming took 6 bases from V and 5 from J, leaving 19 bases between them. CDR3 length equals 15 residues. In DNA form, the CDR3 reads TGTGCCAGCAGCCGCCTCGGGGAGGGTCCGACTGAAGCTTTCTTT. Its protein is CASSRLGEGPTEAFF.

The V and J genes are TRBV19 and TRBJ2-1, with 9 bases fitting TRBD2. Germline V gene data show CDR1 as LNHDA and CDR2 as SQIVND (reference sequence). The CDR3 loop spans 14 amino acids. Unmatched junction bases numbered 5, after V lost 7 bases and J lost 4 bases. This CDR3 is CASTSSGTYNEQFF. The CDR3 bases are TGTGCCAGTACCTCTAGCGGGACTTACAATGAGCAGTTCTTC.

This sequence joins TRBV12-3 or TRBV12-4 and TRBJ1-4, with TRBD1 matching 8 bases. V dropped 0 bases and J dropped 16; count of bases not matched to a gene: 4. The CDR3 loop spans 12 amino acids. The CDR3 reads CASSLAGDRRFF. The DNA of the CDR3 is TGTGCCAGCAGTTTAGCGGGGGACAGGAGGTTTTTT.

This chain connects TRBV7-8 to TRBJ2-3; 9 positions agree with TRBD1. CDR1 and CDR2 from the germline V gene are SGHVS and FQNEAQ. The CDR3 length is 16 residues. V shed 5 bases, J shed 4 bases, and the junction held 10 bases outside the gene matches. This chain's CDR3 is CASSLQGATGADTQYF. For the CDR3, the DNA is TGTGCCAGCAGCCTACAGGGGGCGACAGGGGCAGATACGCAGTATTTT.

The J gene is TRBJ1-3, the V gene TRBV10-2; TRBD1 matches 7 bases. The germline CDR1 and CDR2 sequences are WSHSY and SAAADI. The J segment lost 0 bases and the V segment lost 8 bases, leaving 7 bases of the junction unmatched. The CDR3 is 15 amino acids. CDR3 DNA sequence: TGCGCCAGCCGACAGGGATGGAGCTCTGGAAACACCATATATTTT. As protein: CASRQGWSSGNTIYF.

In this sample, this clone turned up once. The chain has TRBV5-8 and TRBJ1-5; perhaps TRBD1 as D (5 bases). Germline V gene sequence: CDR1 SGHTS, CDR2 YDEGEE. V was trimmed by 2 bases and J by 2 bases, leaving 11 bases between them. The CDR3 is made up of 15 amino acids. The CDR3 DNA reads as TGTGCCAGCAGCTTTGGCAGGGTTGGCAATCAGCCCCAGCATTTT. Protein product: CASSFGRVGNQPQHF.

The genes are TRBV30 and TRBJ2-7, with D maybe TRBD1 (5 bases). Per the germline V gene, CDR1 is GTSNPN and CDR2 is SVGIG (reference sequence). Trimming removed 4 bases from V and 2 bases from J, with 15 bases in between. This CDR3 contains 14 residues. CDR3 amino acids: CAWKRVGAPYEQYF. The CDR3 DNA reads TGTGCCTGGAAGCGAGTAGGGGCACCCTACGAGCAGTACTTC.

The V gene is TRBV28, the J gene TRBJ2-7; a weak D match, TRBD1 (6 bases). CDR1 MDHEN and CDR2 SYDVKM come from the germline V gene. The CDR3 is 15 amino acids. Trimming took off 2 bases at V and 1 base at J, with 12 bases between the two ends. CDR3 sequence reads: CASSLAGTHSYEQYF. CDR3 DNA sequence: TGTGCCAGCAGTTTAGCCGGGACACATTCCTACGAGCAGTACTTC. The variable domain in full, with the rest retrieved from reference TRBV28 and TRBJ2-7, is DVKVTQSSRYLVKRTGEKVFLECVQDMDHENMFWYRQDPGLGLRLIYFSYDVKMKEKGDIPEGYSVSREKKERFSLILESASTNQTSMYLCASSLAGTHSYEQYFGPGTRLTVT.

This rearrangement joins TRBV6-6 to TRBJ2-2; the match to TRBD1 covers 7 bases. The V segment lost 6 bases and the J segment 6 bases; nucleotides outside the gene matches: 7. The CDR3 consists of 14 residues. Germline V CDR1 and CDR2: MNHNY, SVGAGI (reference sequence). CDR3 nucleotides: TGTGCCAGCAGAGACACAGGGGTTCCCGGGGAGCTGTTTTTT. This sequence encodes CASRDTGVPGELFF.

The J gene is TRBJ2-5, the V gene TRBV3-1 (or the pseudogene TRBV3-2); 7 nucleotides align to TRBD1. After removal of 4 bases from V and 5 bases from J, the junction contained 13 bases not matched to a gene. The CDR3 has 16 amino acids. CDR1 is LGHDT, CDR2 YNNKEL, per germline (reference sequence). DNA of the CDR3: TGTGCCAGCAGCCCTCTAAGGGGACAGCCAGAGGAGACCCAGTACTTC. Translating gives CASSPLRGQPEETQYF.

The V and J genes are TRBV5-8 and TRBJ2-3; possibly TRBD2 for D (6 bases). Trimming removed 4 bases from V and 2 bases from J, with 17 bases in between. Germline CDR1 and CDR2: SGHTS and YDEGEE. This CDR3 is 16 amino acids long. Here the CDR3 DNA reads TGTGCCAGCAGCCGCGGACGGGGACTGAACACAGATACGCAGTATTTT. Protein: CASSRGRGLNTDTQYF.

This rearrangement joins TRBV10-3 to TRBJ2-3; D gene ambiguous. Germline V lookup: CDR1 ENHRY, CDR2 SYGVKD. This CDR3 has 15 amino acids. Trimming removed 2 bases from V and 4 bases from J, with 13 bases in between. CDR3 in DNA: TGTGCCATCAGTGAGGGTCCAGAAACTGCAGATACGCAGTATTTT. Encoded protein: CAISEGPETADTQYF.

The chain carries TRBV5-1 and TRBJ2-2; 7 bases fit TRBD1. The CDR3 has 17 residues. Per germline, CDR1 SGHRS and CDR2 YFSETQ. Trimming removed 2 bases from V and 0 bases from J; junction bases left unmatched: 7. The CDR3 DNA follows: TGCGCCAGCAGCTTTATAAGGGGGCCGGCGAACACCGGGGAGCTGTTTTTT. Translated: CASSFIRGPANTGELFF.

This CDR3 reads CASSRQKGPNTQYF. The CDR3 coding sequence is TGTGCCAGCAGCCGACAAAAGGGGCCAAATACGCAGTATTTT. V and J are TRBV9 and TRBJ2-3; the D gene is possibly TRBD1 (5 bases). Trimming left V 4 bases short and J 7 bases short, with 16 bases between. Germline V gene sequence: CDR1 SGDLS, CDR2 YYNGEE. The CDR3 runs 14 residues.

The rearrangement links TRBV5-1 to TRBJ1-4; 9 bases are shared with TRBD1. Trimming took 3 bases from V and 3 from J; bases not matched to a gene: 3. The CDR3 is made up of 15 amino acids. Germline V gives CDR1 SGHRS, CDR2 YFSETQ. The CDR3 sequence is CASSWWTGANEKLFF. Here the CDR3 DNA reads TGCGCCAGCAGCTGGTGGACAGGGGCTAATGAAAAACTGTTTTTT. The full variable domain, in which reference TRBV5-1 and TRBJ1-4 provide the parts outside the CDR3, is KAGVTQTPRYLIKTRGQQVTLSCSPISGHRSVSWYQQTPGQGLQFLFEYFSETQRNKGNFPGRFSGRQFSNSRSEMNVSTLELGDSALYLCASSWWTGANEKLFFGSGTQLSVL.

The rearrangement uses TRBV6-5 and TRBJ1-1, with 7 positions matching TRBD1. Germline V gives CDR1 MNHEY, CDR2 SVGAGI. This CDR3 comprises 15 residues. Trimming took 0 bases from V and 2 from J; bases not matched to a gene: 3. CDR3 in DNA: TGTGCCAGCAGTTACTCGAGGGGGCTAAACACTGAAGCTTTCTTT. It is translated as CASSYSRGLNTEAFF.

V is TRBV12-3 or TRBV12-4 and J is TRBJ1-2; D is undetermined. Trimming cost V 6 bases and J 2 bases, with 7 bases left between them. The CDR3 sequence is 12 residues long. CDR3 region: CASRSINYGYTF. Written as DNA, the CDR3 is TGTGCCAGCAGGTCAATCAACTATGGCTACACCTTC.

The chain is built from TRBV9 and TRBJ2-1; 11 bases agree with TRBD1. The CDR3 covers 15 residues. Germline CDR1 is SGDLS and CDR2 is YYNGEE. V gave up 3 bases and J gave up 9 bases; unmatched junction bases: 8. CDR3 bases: TGTGCCAGCAGCGCGGGGACAGGGGGTTTGAGTGAGCAGTTCTTC. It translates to CASSAGTGGLSEQFF. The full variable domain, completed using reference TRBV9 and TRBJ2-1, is DSGVTQTPKHLITATGQRVTLRCSPRSGDLSVYWYQQSLDQGLQFLIQYYNGEERAKGNILERFSAQQFPDLHSELNLSSLELGDSALYFCASSAGTGGLSEQFFGPGTRLTVL.

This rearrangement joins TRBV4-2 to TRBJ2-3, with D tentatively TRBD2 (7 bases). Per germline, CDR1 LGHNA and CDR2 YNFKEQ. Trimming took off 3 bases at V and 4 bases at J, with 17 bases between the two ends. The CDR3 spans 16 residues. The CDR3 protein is CASSQTGGGSSDTQYF. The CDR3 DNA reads TGTGCCAGCAGCCAGACCGGGGGCGGGAGCTCAGATACGCAGTATTTT.

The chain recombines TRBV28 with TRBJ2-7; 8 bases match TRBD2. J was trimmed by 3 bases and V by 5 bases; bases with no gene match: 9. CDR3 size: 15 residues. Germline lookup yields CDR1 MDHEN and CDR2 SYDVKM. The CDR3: CASSPGTSSLYEQYF. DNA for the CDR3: TGTGCCAGCAGTCCAGGGACTAGTTCCCTCTACGAGCAGTACTTC.

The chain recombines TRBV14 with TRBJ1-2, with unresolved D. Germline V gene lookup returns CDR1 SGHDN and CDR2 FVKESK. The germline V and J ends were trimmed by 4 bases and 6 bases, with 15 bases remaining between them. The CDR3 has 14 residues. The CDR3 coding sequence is TGTGCCAGCAGCCTTATCGGTACGACTAATGGCTACACCTTC. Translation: CASSLIGTTNGYTF. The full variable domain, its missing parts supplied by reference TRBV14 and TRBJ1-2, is EAGVTQFPSHSVIEKGQTVTLRCDPISGHDNLYWYRRVMGKEIKFLLHFVKESKQDESGMPNNRFLAERTGGTYSTLKVQPAELEDSGVYFCASSLIGTTNGYTFGSGTRLTVV.

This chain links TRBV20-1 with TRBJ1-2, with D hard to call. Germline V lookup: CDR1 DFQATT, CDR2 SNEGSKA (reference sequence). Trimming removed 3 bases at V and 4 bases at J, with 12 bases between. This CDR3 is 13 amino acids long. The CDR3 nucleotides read TGCAGTGCTAGTCCCGGCGCTAGCTATGGCTACACCTTC. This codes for CSASPGASYGYTF.

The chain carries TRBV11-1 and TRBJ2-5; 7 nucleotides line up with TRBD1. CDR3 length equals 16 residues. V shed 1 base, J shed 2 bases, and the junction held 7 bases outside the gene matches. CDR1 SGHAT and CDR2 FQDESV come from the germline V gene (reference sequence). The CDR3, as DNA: TGTGCCAGCAGCTTAGACAGTCGCAGGGGGCAAGAGACCCAGTACTTC. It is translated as CASSLDSRRGQETQYF.

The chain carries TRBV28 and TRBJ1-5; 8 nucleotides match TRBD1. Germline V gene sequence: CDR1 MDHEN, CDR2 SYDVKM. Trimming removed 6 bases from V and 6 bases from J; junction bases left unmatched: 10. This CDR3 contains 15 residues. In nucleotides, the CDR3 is TGTGCCAGCAGCTCTAGGGGGACAGGTCTTCAGCCCCAGCATTTT. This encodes CASSSRGTGLQPQHF.